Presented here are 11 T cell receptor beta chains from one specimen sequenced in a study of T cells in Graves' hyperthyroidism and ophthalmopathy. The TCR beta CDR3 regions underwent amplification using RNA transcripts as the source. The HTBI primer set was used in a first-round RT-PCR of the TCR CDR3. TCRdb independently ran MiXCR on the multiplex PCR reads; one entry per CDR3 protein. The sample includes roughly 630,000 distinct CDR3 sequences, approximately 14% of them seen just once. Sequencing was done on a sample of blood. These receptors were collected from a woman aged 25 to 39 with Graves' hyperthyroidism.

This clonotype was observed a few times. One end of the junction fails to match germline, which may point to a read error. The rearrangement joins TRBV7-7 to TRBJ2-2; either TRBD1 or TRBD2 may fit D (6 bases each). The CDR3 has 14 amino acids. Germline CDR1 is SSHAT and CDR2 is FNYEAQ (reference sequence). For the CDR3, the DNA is TGTGCTAGCAGCTTAGTGGAGGGGGCCGGGGAGCTGTTTTTT. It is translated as CASSLVEGAGELFF.

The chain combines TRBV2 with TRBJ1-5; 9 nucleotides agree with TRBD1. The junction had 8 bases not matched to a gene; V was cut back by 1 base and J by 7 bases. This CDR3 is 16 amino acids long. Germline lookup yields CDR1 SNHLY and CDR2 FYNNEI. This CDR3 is CASSEVGTGIGQPQHF. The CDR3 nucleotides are TGTGCCAGCAGTGAAGTTGGGACAGGGATCGGACAGCCCCAGCATTTT.

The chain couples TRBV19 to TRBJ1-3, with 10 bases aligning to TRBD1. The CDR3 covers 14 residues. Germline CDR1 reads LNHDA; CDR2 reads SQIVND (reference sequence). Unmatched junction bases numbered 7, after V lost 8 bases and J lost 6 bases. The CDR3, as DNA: TGTGCCAGTCTCGACAGGGGGCTTGAAAACACCATATATTTT. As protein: CASLDRGLENTIYF. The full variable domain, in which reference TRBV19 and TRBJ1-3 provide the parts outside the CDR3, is DGGITQSPKYLFRKEGQNVTLSCEQNLNHDAMYWYRQDPGQGLRLIYYSQIVNDFQKGDIAEGYSVSREKKESFPLTVTSAQKNPTAFYLCASLDRGLENTIYFGEGSWLTVV.

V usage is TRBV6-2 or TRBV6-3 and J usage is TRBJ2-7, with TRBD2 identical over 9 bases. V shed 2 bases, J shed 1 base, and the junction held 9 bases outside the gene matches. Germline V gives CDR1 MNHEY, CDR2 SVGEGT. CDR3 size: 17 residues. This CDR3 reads CASSYVLAGALSYEQYF. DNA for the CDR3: TGTGCCAGCAGTTACGTATTAGCGGGAGCCTTATCCTACGAGCAGTACTTC.

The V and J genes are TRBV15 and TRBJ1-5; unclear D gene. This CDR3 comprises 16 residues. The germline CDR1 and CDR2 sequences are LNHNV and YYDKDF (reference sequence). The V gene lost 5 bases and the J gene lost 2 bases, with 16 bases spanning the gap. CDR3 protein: CATSARVGVGNQPQHF. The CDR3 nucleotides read TGTGCCACCAGCGCCCGCGTCGGGGTCGGCAATCAGCCCCAGCATTTT.

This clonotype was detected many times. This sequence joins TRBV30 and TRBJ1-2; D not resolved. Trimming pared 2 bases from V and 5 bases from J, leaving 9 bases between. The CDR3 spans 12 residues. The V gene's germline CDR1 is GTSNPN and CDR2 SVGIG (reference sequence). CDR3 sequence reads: CAWSTQGYGYTF. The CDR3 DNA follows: TGTGCCTGGAGTACGCAAGGGTATGGCTACACCTTC.

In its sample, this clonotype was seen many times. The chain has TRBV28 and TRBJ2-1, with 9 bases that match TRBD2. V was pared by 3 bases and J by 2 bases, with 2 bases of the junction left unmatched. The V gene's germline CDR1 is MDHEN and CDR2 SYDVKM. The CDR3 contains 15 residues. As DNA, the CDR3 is TGTGCCAGCAGTTTTAGCGGGAGTCCCTACAATGAGCAGTTCTTC. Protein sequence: CASSFSGSPYNEQFF.

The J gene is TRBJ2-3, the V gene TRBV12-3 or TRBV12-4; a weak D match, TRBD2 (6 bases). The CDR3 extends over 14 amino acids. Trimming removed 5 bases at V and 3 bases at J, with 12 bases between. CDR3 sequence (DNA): TGTGCCAGCAGTGACGGGCGGGAAACAGATACGCAGTATTTT. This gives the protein CASSDGRETDTQYF.

CDR3 sequence: CSARRGQGAGETQYF. CDR3 nucleotide sequence: TGCAGTGCTAGAAGGGGACAGGGGGCTGGGGAGACCCAGTACTTC. V usage is TRBV20-1 and J usage is TRBJ2-5; 12 bases are a match to TRBD1. The CDR3 covers 15 residues. Germline CDR1 reads DFQATT; CDR2 reads SNEGSKA (reference sequence). V gave up 2 bases and J gave up 5 bases; unmatched junction bases: 6.

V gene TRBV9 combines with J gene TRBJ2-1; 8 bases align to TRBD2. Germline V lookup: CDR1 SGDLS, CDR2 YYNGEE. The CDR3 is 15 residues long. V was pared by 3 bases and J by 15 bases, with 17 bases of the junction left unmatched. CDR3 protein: CASSAGGTSSQRLFF. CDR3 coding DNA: TGTGCCAGCAGCGCGGGCGGGACTAGTAGTCAAAGGCTGTTCTTC.

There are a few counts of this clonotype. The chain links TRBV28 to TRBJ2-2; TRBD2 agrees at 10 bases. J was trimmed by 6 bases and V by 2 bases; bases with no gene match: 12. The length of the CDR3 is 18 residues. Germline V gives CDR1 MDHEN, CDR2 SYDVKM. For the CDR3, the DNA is TGTGCCAGCAGTTTAGGGTTAGCGGGAGGACTTTCATCCGGGGAGCTGTTTTTT. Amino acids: CASSLGLAGGLSSGELFF.